The 30 T cell receptor beta chains listed next were all sequenced from one sample in a study of shared clonotypes between healthy human individuals. Assay: immunoSEQ multiplex PCR; the TCRdb copy retains only in-frame clones and omits some. The sample records approximately 2.5 million clones, around nine tenths being singletons. Sequenced material: naive CD4+ T cells sorted from blood. Subset of the sample: CD45RA+ positively selected. The receptors shown here come from a man between 18 and 35 years old in good health.

In nucleotides, the CDR3 is TGCGCCAGCAGCTCTCTAGCGGGGGGGCCCACAGATACGCAGTATTTT. This encodes CASSSLAGGPTDTQYF. J is TRBJ2-3 and V is TRBV5-1, with 12 bases identical to TRBD2. In germline, CDR1 is SGHRS, CDR2 YFSETQ. The CDR3 contains 16 residues. The junction had 4 bases not matched to a gene; V was cut back by 3 bases and J by 2 bases.

This clone appeared once. The rearrangement uses TRBV18 and TRBJ1-2; D is uncertain. V lost 6 bases to trimming and J lost 2 bases, with 16 bases between them. The CDR3 has 15 amino acids. CDR1 is KGHSH and CDR2 is LQKENI in the germline V gene. The CDR3, as DNA: TGTGCCAGCTCCGTCGGCGGGAAGTCCAACTATGGCTACACCTTC. This gives the protein CASSVGGKSNYGYTF.

The chain is built from TRBV28 and TRBJ2-2; D uncertain. The CDR3 is 14 residues long. V dropped 3 bases and J dropped 5 bases, with 10 bases sitting between them. CDR1 MDHEN and CDR2 SYDVKM come from the germline V gene. CDR3 loop: CASSLLIQTGELFF. The CDR3 coding sequence is TGTGCCAGCAGTTTGTTGATCCAAACCGGGGAGCTGTTTTTT.

The V call is TRBV14, the J call TRBJ2-3; 7 nucleotides align to TRBD2. The CDR3 has 16 residues. Germline loops: CDR1 SGHDN, CDR2 FVKESK. The V and J ends lost 4 bases and 2 bases, in that order; junction bases with no gene match: 9. The CDR3 loop is CASSPRGLSNTDTQYF. DNA for the CDR3: TGTGCCAGCAGCCCGAGGGGACTATCTAACACAGATACGCAGTATTTT. The full variable domain, in which reference TRBV14 and TRBJ2-3 provide the parts outside the CDR3, is EAGVTQFPSHSVIEKGQTVTLRCDPISGHDNLYWYRRVMGKEIKFLLHFVKESKQDESGMPNNRFLAERTGGTYSTLKVQPAELEDSGVYFCASSPRGLSNTDTQYFGPGTRLTVL.

The V and J genes are TRBV9 and TRBJ2-3; TRBD2 agrees at 8 bases. CDR1 is SGDLS and CDR2 is YYNGEE in the germline V gene. V lost 3 bases and J lost 5; bases outside the gene matches: 8. This CDR3 comprises 15 residues. The CDR3 region is CASSGRGGRGDTQYF. The CDR3 DNA reads as TGTGCCAGCAGCGGCCGGGGGGGCCGGGGAGATACGCAGTATTTT.

The chain couples TRBV7-8 to TRBJ2-2; TRBD2 matches at 15 bases. The V and J ends lost 5 bases and 6 bases, in that order; junction bases with no gene match: 4. The germline CDR1 and CDR2 sequences are SGHVS and FQNEAQ. This CDR3 region has 16 residues. In nucleotides, the CDR3 is TGTGCCAGCAGCACGGGACTAGCGGGAGGTTCCGGGGAGCTGTTTTTT. As protein: CASSTGLAGGSGELFF.

This clone was seen more than once but under ten times. The DNA for the CDR3 is TGTGCCATCAGTGAGGGGAAAGGGGGAGACTATGGCTACACCTTC. Amino acids: CAISEGKGGDYGYTF. The V and J genes are TRBV10-3 and TRBJ1-2; perhaps TRBD1 as D (6 bases). The CDR3 has 15 amino acids. Trimming pared 2 bases from V and 3 bases from J, leaving 13 bases between. Germline CDR1 reads ENHRY; CDR2 reads SYGVKD.

The chain links TRBV5-1 to TRBJ1-4; D is perhaps TRBD1 (5 bases). V was clipped by 4 bases and J by 0 bases, with 13 bases between them. CDR1 is SGHRS, CDR2 YFSETQ, per germline. This CDR3 is 16 amino acids long. The CDR3 region has the DNA TGCGCCAGCAGCCTAAACGGACAAACAACTAATGAAAAACTGTTTTTT. The encoded protein is CASSLNGQTTNEKLFF.

This sequence joins TRBV23-1 and TRBJ2-2; D tentatively fits TRBD1 or TRBD2 (6 bases each). TRBV23-1 is recorded as an ORF, its role being uncertain. CDR3 length equals 18 residues. Trimming pared 4 bases from V and 5 bases from J, leaving 23 bases between. This chain's CDR3 is CASSRSRGEQGGTGELFF. The CDR3 bases are TGCGCCAGCAGTCGCTCACGGGGTGAACAGGGAGGAACCGGGGAGCTGTTTTTT.

In nucleotides, the CDR3 is TGTGCCAGTAGTCCAACAGGGGGAGGTAATTCACCCCTCCACTTT. Its protein product is CASSPTGGGNSPLHF. J is TRBJ1-6 and V is TRBV19; 8 bases match TRBD1. Germline CDR1 LNHDA, CDR2 SQIVND (reference sequence). After removal of 5 bases from V and 6 bases from J, the junction contained 6 bases not matched to a gene. The CDR3 loop spans 15 amino acids.

This chain uses TRBV19 with TRBJ2-7; 9 bases fit TRBD1. The CDR3 extends over 15 amino acids. V lost 3 bases to trimming and J lost 2 bases; unmatched junction nucleotides: 5. CDR1 and CDR2 (germline): LNHDA, SQIVND (reference sequence). This CDR3 is CASSIGRQGAYEQYF. The CDR3 nucleotides are TGTGCCAGTAGTATTGGGAGACAGGGGGCCTACGAGCAGTACTTC. Looking up the rest from reference TRBV19 and TRBJ2-7 gives the full variable domain: DGGITQSPKYLFRKEGQNVTLSCEQNLNHDAMYWYRQDPGQGLRLIYYSQIVNDFQKGDIAEGYSVSREKKESFPLTVTSAQKNPTAFYLCASSIGRQGAYEQYFGPGTRLTVT.

The CDR3 protein is CASSQEGISGRADGAKNIQYF. The CDR3 nucleotides read TGCGCCAGCAGCCAAGAAGGGATAAGCGGGAGGGCCGATGGAGCCAAAAACATTCAGTACTTC. This chain connects TRBV4-1 to TRBJ2-4, with TRBD2 identical over 10 bases. V trimming: 0 bases; J trimming: 0 bases; junction bases outside the gene matches: 14. The V gene's germline CDR1 is MGHRA and CDR2 YSYEKL. The CDR3 consists of 21 residues.

This chain joins TRBV5-6 and TRBJ2-3; D might be TRBD1 (5 bases). The CDR3 is 13 residues long. Trimming removed 0 bases from V and 5 bases from J, with 7 bases in between. Germline CDR1 is SGHDT and CDR2 is YYEEEE. This chain's CDR3 is CASSLGQRDTQYF. The CDR3 bases are TGTGCCAGCAGCTTGGGACAGCGAGATACGCAGTATTTT. The complete variable domain, with remaining parts taken from reference TRBV5-6 and TRBJ2-3, reads DAGVTQSPTHLIKTRGQQVTLRCSPKSGHDTVSWYQQALGQGPQFIFQYYEEEERQRGNFPDRFSGHQFPNYSSELNVNALLLGDSALYLCASSLGQRDTQYFGPGTRLTVL.

The genes are TRBV7-2 and TRBJ2-2; D is uncertain. The length of the CDR3 is 16 residues. Per germline, CDR1 SGHTA and CDR2 FQGNSA. The V end was cut by 5 bases, the J end by 0 bases, with 13 bases between. The CDR3 region is CASSRPTLTNTGELFF. For the CDR3, the DNA is TGTGCCAGCAGCCGGCCAACGCTAACGAACACCGGGGAGCTGTTTTTT. Together with reference TRBV7-2 and TRBJ2-2, the CDR3 gives the full variable domain: GAGVSQSPSNKVTEKGKDVELRCDPISGHTALYWYRQSLGQGLEFLIYFQGNSAPDKSGLPSDRFSAERTGGSVSTLTIQRTQQEDSAVYLCASSRPTLTNTGELFFGEGSRLTVL.

The rearrangement uses TRBV2 and TRBJ2-5; either TRBD1 or TRBD2 may supply D (6 bases each). The V gene lost 3 bases and the J gene lost 4 bases, with 12 bases spanning the gap. Germline CDR1 SNHLY, CDR2 FYNNEI. The CDR3 spans 14 residues. CDR3 protein: CASSDTGAGETQYF. CDR3 nucleotides: TGTGCCAGCAGTGATACGGGGGCTGGAGAGACCCAGTACTTC.

This clone was seen just once. The CDR3 DNA sequence: TGTGCCATCAGGGGGACAGGGGACTTCCAAGAGACCCAGTACTTC. Its protein product is CAIRGTGDFQETQYF. The J gene is TRBJ2-5, the V gene TRBV10-3; 10 positions agree with TRBD1. After removal of 6 bases from V and 1 base from J, the junction contained 5 bases not matched to a gene. The length of the CDR3 is 15 residues. In germline, CDR1 is ENHRY, CDR2 SYGVKD.

The chain uses TRBV16 and TRBJ1-1; the D is unclear. The CDR3 spans 15 residues. In germline, CDR1 is KGHSY, CDR2 FQNENV. Trimming took 2 bases from V and 5 from J, leaving 15 bases between them. The CDR3 coding sequence is TGTGCCAGCAGCCAACAGGTCGGGTCGGGGACTGAAGCTTTCTTT. It encodes CASSQQVGSGTEAFF. The entire variable domain, with the rest obtained from reference TRBV16 and TRBJ1-1, is as follows: GEEVAQTPKHLVRGEGQKAKLYCAPIKGHSYVFWYQQVLKNEFKFLISFQNENVFDETGMPKERFSAKCLPNSPCSLEIQATKLEDSAVYFCASSQQVGSGTEAFFGQGTRLTVV.

CDR3 amino acids: CASSQGGAQSSGNTIYF. DNA for the CDR3: TGCGCCAGCAGCCAAGGCGGGGCCCAGAGCTCTGGAAACACCATATATTTT. The rearrangement joins TRBV4-1 to TRBJ1-3; a weak D match, TRBD1 (5 bases). Germline CDR1 MGHRA, CDR2 YSYEKL. This CDR3 spans 17 amino acids. V was pared by 1 base and J by 0 bases, with 13 bases between.

The rearrangement joins TRBV10-3 to TRBJ2-2, with D tentatively TRBD1 or TRBD2 (5 bases each). The CDR3 is made up of 15 amino acids. Germline-derived CDR1 and CDR2 are ENHRY and SYGVKD. V gave up 4 bases and J gave up 7 bases, with 16 bases separating them. CDR3 sequence: CAISAGNRFNGELFF. CDR3 sequence (DNA): TGTGCCATCAGTGCGGGGAACAGGTTCAACGGGGAGCTGTTTTTT.

Remarks on this clone: The sample has other DNA sequences that encode this CDR3 too. The chain recombines TRBV5-1 with TRBJ2-1; 11 bases fit TRBD2. The germline gives CDR1 SGHRS, CDR2 YFSETQ. V was clipped by 4 bases and J by 3 bases; unmatched bases: 3. This CDR3 contains 15 residues. CDR3 DNA sequence: TGCGCCAGCAGCCCCGGGACTAGCGGCTACAATGAGCAGTTCTTC. Its translation: CASSPGTSGYNEQFF.

The rearrangement links TRBV7-2 to TRBJ2-2; no firm D call. With 2 bases removed from V and 4 bases from J, the gap between germline ends came to 5 bases. The CDR3 extends over 13 amino acids. CDR1 SGHTA and CDR2 FQGNSA come from the germline V gene. DNA of the CDR3: TGTGCCAGCAGCTTAATTTTCACCGGGGAGCTGTTTTTT. It codes for CASSLIFTGELFF. The full variable domain, completed using reference TRBV7-2 and TRBJ2-2, is GAGVSQSPSNKVTEKGKDVELRCDPISGHTALYWYRQSLGQGLEFLIYFQGNSAPDKSGLPSDRFSAERTGGSVSTLTIQRTQQEDSAVYLCASSLIFTGELFFGEGSRLTVL.

The chain recombines TRBV6-1 with TRBJ2-1, with 8 positions matching TRBD1. CDR3 size: 14 residues. V lost 6 bases and J lost 8; bases outside the gene matches: 9. Per germline, CDR1 MNHNS and CDR2 SASEGT. DNA for the CDR3: TGTGCCAGCAGGGGTTGGACAGGGATCGATGAGCAGTTCTTC. Its protein is CASRGWTGIDEQFF.

This clone was detected only a few times. This chain uses TRBV30 with TRBJ1-1; 10 nucleotides align to TRBD1. V trimming: 5 bases; J trimming: 0 bases; junction bases outside the gene matches: 3. Germline CDR1 reads GTSNPN; CDR2 reads SVGIG (reference sequence). The CDR3 runs to 14 residues. In DNA, the CDR3 is TGTGCCTGGGGGGGACAGGGGATGAACACTGAAGCTTTCTTT. Translated, it gives CAWGGQGMNTEAFF. The variable domain in full, with the rest retrieved from reference TRBV30 and TRBJ1-1, is SQTIHQWPATLVQPVGSPLSLECTVEGTSNPNLYWYRQAAGRGLQLLFYSVGIGQISSEVPQNLSASRPQDRQFILSSKKLLLSDSGFYLCAWGGQGMNTEAFFGQGTRLTVV.

The chain carries TRBV7-9 and TRBJ2-1; TRBD2 matches 10 bases. The germline CDR1 and CDR2 sequences are SEHNR and FQNEAQ (reference sequence). This CDR3 is built from 16 residues. Germline trimming cut 5 bases from V and 0 bases from J; bases unmatched to any gene: 4. CDR3 residues: CASSLGLADSYNEQFF. CDR3 nucleotides: TGTGCCAGCAGCCTTGGACTAGCGGACTCCTACAATGAGCAGTTCTTC.

The V call is TRBV6-5, the J call TRBJ2-7; D might be TRBD2 (6 bases). This CDR3 contains 14 residues. CDR1 MNHEY and CDR2 SVGAGI come from the germline V gene. The ends were cut back, 7 bases at V and 3 bases at J, with 16 bases in the middle. Written as DNA, the CDR3 is TGTGCCAGCAACTTGACTAGTGATCACTACGAGCAGTACTTC. It specifies CASNLTSDHYEQYF.

V and J are TRBV28 and TRBJ2-3, with D possibly being TRBD1 (5 bases). Per germline, CDR1 MDHEN and CDR2 SYDVKM. The V end lost 2 bases, the J end lost 0 bases, and 15 bases lay between the germline ends. The CDR3 contains 17 residues. CDR3 in DNA: TGTGCCAGCAGTTTAATCGGACACGGTACTAGCACAGATACGCAGTATTTT. Its protein is CASSLIGHGTSTDTQYF.

The chain is built from TRBV5-1 and TRBJ2-3; D is perhaps TRBD1 (5 bases). Germline lookup yields CDR1 SGHRS and CDR2 YFSETQ. V was shortened by 3 bases and J by 4 bases, with 12 bases between the two germline ends. CDR3 length: 14 amino acids. CDR3 sequence: CASSSPRVADTQYF. The DNA for the CDR3 is TGCGCCAGCAGCTCCCCCAGGGTGGCAGATACGCAGTATTTT. Together with reference TRBV5-1 and TRBJ2-3, the CDR3 gives the full variable domain: KAGVTQTPRYLIKTRGQQVTLSCSPISGHRSVSWYQQTPGQGLQFLFEYFSETQRNKGNFPGRFSGRQFSNSRSEMNVSTLELGDSALYLCASSSPRVADTQYFGPGTRLTVL.

This clone was recorded a few times. The chain has TRBV30 and TRBJ1-4; TRBD1 might be the D (6 bases). This CDR3 region has 17 residues. CDR1 and CDR2 (germline): GTSNPN, SVGIG (reference sequence). Trimming pared 0 bases from V and 8 bases from J, leaving 22 bases between. CDR3 protein: CAWSVGQPPRVDEKLFF. The CDR3 DNA reads TGTGCCTGGAGTGTTGGACAGCCGCCCCGGGTTGACGAAAAACTGTTTTTT.

The rearrangement uses TRBV6-1 and TRBJ1-5; D is ambiguous. The germline CDR1 and CDR2 sequences are MNHNS and SASEGT. The CDR3 runs to 14 residues. Trimming removed 3 bases from V and 4 bases from J, with 10 bases in between. The CDR3 spells CASSDQDGNQPQHF. The CDR3 nucleotides read TGTGCCAGCAGTGACCAGGACGGGAATCAGCCCCAGCATTTT.

This rearrangement joins TRBV4-1 to TRBJ1-1; D is perhaps TRBD1 (6 bases). This CDR3 is 14 amino acids long. Germline V gives CDR1 MGHRA, CDR2 YSYEKL. V was cut by 0 bases and J by 4 bases, with 9 bases left in between. The CDR3 spells CASSQDSRGTEAFF. The CDR3 bases are TGCGCCAGCAGCCAAGATTCCAGGGGCACTGAAGCTTTCTTT.